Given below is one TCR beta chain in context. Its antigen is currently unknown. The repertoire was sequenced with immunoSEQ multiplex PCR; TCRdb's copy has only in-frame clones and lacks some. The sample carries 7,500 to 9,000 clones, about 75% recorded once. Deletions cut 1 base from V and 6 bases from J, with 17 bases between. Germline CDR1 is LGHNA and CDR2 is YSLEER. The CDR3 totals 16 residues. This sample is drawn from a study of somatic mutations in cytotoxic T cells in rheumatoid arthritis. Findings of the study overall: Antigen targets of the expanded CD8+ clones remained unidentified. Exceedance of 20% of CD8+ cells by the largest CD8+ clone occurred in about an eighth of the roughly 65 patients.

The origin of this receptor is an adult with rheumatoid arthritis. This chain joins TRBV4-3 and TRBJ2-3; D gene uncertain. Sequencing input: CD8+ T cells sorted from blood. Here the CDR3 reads CASSQGPGLGVDTQYF. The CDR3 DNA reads TGCGCCAGCAGCCAAGGACCCGGTCTTGGGGTCGATACGCAGTATTTT.